The rows below give T cell receptor beta chains drawn from one sample of a study of cytomegalovirus exposure and HLA in healthy donors. Sequenced by immunoSEQ multiplex PCR; TCRdb stores in-frame clones only, minus some. The table records 190,000 or so clones, roughly 82% of them present only once. Input material: PBMCs. The receptors were sampled from a woman in her 30s in good health and CMV-seropositive. CDR3s include the opening cysteine and the closing phenylalanine or tryptophan. A D gene is named only where the DNA matches it firmly. Size values are once, few and many counts, or a class for expanded clones, and some rows have none.

CDR3 DNA: TGTGCCAGCAGCTTAGCCGACAGCCTGAGTGGTGAGCAGTACTTC
CDR3 protein: CASSLADSLSGEQYF
clone size: once
J gene: TRBJ2-7
D gene: -
V gene: TRBV7-6

CDR3 DNA: TGTGCCAGCAGACGCGACAGGGGATCCTATGGCTACACCTTC
CDR3 protein: CASRRDRGSYGYTF
clone size: -
J gene: TRBJ1-2
D gene: TRBD1
V gene: TRBV28

CDR3 DNA: TGTGCCAGCTCACCCGGGACTAGCAGCTTCACAGATACGCAGTATTTT
CDR3 protein: CASSPGTSSFTDTQYF
clone size: once
J gene: TRBJ2-3
D gene: TRBD2
V gene: TRBV18

CDR3 DNA: TGTGCCAGCTCACCACCCCTAGCGGCCTATGAGCAGTTCTTC
CDR3 protein: CASSPPLAAYEQFF
clone size: -
J gene: TRBJ2-1
D gene: TRBD2
V gene: TRBV18

CDR3 DNA: TGTGCCAGCAGCCGGGGCGACGGGAGCACCTACGAGCAGTACTTC
CDR3 protein: CASSRGDGSTYEQYF
clone size: -
J gene: TRBJ2-7
D gene: -
V gene: TRBV4-2

CDR3 DNA: TGTGCCAGCAGTCCCCAGCCCGGGGGTATGAACACTGAAGCTTTCTTT
CDR3 protein: CASSPQPGGMNTEAFF
clone size: once
J gene: TRBJ1-1
D gene: -
V gene: TRBV7-3

CDR3 DNA: TGTGCCAGCAGTGGGGGGGACTTAGCTAACTATGGCTACACCTTC
CDR3 protein: CASSGGDLANYGYTF
clone size: -
J gene: TRBJ1-2
D gene: -
V gene: TRBV28

CDR3 DNA: TGTGCCAGCAGCCGCCGGGGGGCAGGGGGCGGCTATGGCTACACCTTC
CDR3 protein: CASSRRGAGGGYGYTF
clone size: once
J gene: TRBJ1-2
D gene: TRBD1
V gene: TRBV11-1

CDR3 DNA: TGTGCCTGCGGCAGGGAACGTCAGCCCCAGCATTTT
CDR3 protein: CACGRERQPQHF
clone size: -
J gene: TRBJ1-5
D gene: -
V gene: TRBV6-1

CDR3 DNA: TGTGCCAGCAGTTACTCTGGACTAGCGGGTTCATCTACGCAGTATTTT
CDR3 protein: CASSYSGLAGSSTQYF
clone size: -
J gene: TRBJ2-3
D gene: TRBD2
V gene: TRBV6-5

CDR3 DNA: TGTGCCAGCAGACGGGACAGGGGGGTAAGAGAGACCCAGTACTTC
CDR3 protein: CASRRDRGVRETQYF
clone size: -
J gene: TRBJ2-5
D gene: TRBD1
V gene: TRBV5-5

CDR3 DNA: TGTGCCCAAGCTCCGGGACAGGGAGACACTGAAGCTTTCTTT
CDR3 protein: CAQAPGQGDTEAFF
clone size: once
J gene: TRBJ1-1
D gene: TRBD1
V gene: TRBV30

CDR3 DNA: TGCGCCAGCAGCCAAGAGGCGGTAAGGAACACCATATATTTT
CDR3 protein: CASSQEAVRNTIYF
clone size: -
J gene: TRBJ1-3
D gene: -
V gene: TRBV4-1

CDR3 DNA: TGTGCCAGCAGTCAACAGGGTTTCTACGAGCAGTACTTC
CDR3 protein: CASSQQGFYEQYF
clone size: -
J gene: TRBJ2-7
D gene: -
V gene: TRBV27

CDR3 DNA: TGCGCCAGCAGGCGAGGGAACAATGAGCAGTTCTTC
CDR3 protein: CASRRGNNEQFF
clone size: -
J gene: TRBJ2-1
D gene: -
V gene: TRBV5-1

CDR3 DNA: TGTGCCAGTAGTATGACAGGGGGTTCTTCCGAGCAGTACTTC
CDR3 protein: CASSMTGGSSEQYF
clone size: -
J gene: TRBJ2-7
D gene: TRBD1
V gene: TRBV19

CDR3 DNA: TGTGCCAGCAGCCCGTGGACAGGGTTTTACGAGCAGTACTTC
CDR3 protein: CASSPWTGFYEQYF
clone size: -
J gene: TRBJ2-7
D gene: TRBD1
V gene: TRBV5-4

CDR3 DNA: TGTGCCAGCAGCTATGAGGGAGGGCCCCCCTACGAGCAGTACTTC
CDR3 protein: CASSYEGGPPYEQYF
clone size: -
J gene: TRBJ2-7
D gene: TRBD2
V gene: TRBV7-9

CDR3 DNA: TGTGCCAGCAGGATCGGACTCCTCAATCAGCCCCAGCATTTT
CDR3 protein: CASRIGLLNQPQHF
clone size: -
J gene: TRBJ1-5
D gene: -
V gene: TRBV6-1

CDR3 DNA: TGTGCCAGCAGGCCGGGACATCTAACAGATACGCAGTATTTT
CDR3 protein: CASRPGHLTDTQYF
clone size: -
J gene: TRBJ2-3
D gene: -
V gene: TRBV27

CDR3 DNA: TGTGCCAGCAGCCCCCGTGTCGGTAGCGGGAGGGCTAAGATCCACAATGAGCAGTTCTTC
CDR3 protein: CASSPRVGSGRAKIHNEQFF
clone size: -
J gene: TRBJ2-1
D gene: TRBD2
V gene: TRBV5-4

CDR3 DNA: TGCGCCAGCAGCTTAAGCCCTACCTCGGGACAGCTTGTCTACGAGCAGTACTTC
CDR3 protein: CASSLSPTSGQLVYEQYF
clone size: -
J gene: TRBJ2-7
D gene: TRBD1
V gene: TRBV5-1

CDR3 DNA: TGTGCCAGCAGCCTACTAGCGGGCGCCAACAATGAGCAGTTCTTC
CDR3 protein: CASSLLAGANNEQFF
clone size: -
J gene: TRBJ2-1
D gene: TRBD2
V gene: TRBV7-9

CDR3 DNA: TGTGCCAGCAGTGAAGGACGAGGTTGGGGGCAGACCCAGTACTTC
CDR3 protein: CASSEGRGWGQTQYF
clone size: -
J gene: TRBJ2-5
D gene: -
V gene: TRBV2

CDR3 DNA: TGTGCCAGCAGCCGAAATAGCGGGAAGTCAGATACGCAGTATTTT
CDR3 protein: CASSRNSGKSDTQYF
clone size: once
J gene: TRBJ2-3
D gene: TRBD2
V gene: TRBV2

CDR3 DNA: TGTGCCAGCAGCCCCGGACACTTGAGCTCCTACGAGCAGTACTTC
CDR3 protein: CASSPGHLSSYEQYF
clone size: -
J gene: TRBJ2-7
D gene: -
V gene: TRBV28

CDR3 DNA: TGTGCCAGCAGCACCACACCGGGGGGGGAAGAGACCCAGTACTTC
CDR3 protein: CASSTTPGGEETQYF
clone size: -
J gene: TRBJ2-5
D gene: TRBD2
V gene: TRBV11-2

CDR3 DNA: TGTGCCAGCAGTGAGGGGGGAGCAGATACGCAGTATTTT
CDR3 protein: CASSEGGADTQYF
clone size: -
J gene: TRBJ2-3
D gene: -
V gene: TRBV25-1

CDR3 DNA: TGTGCCAGCAGTGACGTTCCAGGGGCTCTATACACTGAAGCTTTCTTT
CDR3 protein: CASSDVPGALYTEAFF
clone size: -
J gene: TRBJ1-1
D gene: -
V gene: TRBV6-4

CDR3 DNA: TGTGCCAGCAGTACTCAGGGCCCCTATGGCTACACCTTC
CDR3 protein: CASSTQGPYGYTF
clone size: -
J gene: TRBJ1-2
D gene: -
V gene: TRBV27

CDR3 DNA: TGTGCCAGCAGCCAAGGGGTGGGCCAGGGCAACTACGAGCAGTACTTC
CDR3 protein: CASSQGVGQGNYEQYF
clone size: -
J gene: TRBJ2-7
D gene: -
V gene: TRBV4-2

CDR3 DNA: TGTGCCAGCAGCCTAACTAGCGGTCAAGAGACCCAGTACTTC
CDR3 protein: CASSLTSGQETQYF
clone size: -
J gene: TRBJ2-5
D gene: TRBD2
V gene: TRBV7-2

CDR3 DNA: TGCAGCGTTGAAGTAGCACCGGACACTGAAGCTTTCTTT
CDR3 protein: CSVEVAPDTEAFF
clone size: few
J gene: TRBJ1-1
D gene: -
V gene: TRBV29-1

CDR3 DNA: TGTGCCAGCAGTTACAGTAGCGGGTACAATGAGCAGTTCTTC
CDR3 protein: CASSYSSGYNEQFF
clone size: -
J gene: TRBJ2-1
D gene: TRBD2
V gene: TRBV6-5

CDR3 DNA: TGCGCCAGCAGCTTGGGGGGCGGCAGTTCCACAGATACGCAGTATTTT
CDR3 protein: CASSLGGGSSTDTQYF
clone size: -
J gene: TRBJ2-3
D gene: -
V gene: TRBV5-1

CDR3 DNA: TGCGCCAGCAGCCAAGAAGGGACAGGGCTTTCGGGTCAGCCCCAGCATTTT
CDR3 protein: CASSQEGTGLSGQPQHF
clone size: -
J gene: TRBJ1-5
D gene: TRBD1
V gene: TRBV4-1

CDR3 DNA: TGCGCCAGCAGCTTGGGGCAGGCGAATCAGCCCCAGCATTTT
CDR3 protein: CASSLGQANQPQHF
clone size: -
J gene: TRBJ1-5
D gene: -
V gene: TRBV5-1

CDR3 DNA: TGCGCCAGCAGCTCCAGCGGGCACCGCACAGATACGCAGTATTTT
CDR3 protein: CASSSSGHRTDTQYF
clone size: -
J gene: TRBJ2-3
D gene: -
V gene: TRBV5-1

CDR3 DNA: TGTGCCAGCAGTGACGAACCCGGGACAGGGGGGAACTATGGCTACACCTTC
CDR3 protein: CASSDEPGTGGNYGYTF
clone size: -
J gene: TRBJ1-2
D gene: TRBD1
V gene: TRBV6-4